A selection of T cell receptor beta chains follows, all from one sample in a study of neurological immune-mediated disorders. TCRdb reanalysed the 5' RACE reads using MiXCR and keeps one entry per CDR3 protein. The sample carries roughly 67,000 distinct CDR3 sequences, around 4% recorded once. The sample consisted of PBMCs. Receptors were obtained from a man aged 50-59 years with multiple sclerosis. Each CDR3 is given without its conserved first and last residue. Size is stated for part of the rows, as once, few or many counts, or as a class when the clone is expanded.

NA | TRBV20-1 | SARAQRRGATEAF
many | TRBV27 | ASSSNPNTEAF
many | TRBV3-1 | ASSLGTQNSPLH
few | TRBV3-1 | ASSQDSGAGKIQY
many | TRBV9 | ASSVGASGGAGEQF
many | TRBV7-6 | ASSLGSLAAASTDTQY
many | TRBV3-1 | ASSQGGGKDTQY
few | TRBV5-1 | ASSLFSGGRTDTQY
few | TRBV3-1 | ASRGQPNQPQH
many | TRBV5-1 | ASSKQGARTEAF
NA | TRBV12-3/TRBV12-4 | ASSLAQGYQPQH
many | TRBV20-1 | SAAERTGRETQY
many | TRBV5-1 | ASSFLDRGSPLN
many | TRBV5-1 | ASTWGGSRGEKLF
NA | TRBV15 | ATSRDTAGGTGELF
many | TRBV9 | ASSAISGGSNYGYT
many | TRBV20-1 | SASRGQGHTGELF
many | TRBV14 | ASSKTGGANTGELF
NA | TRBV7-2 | ASRSRGEQY
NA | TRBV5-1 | ASSLARGPTEAF
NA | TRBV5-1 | ASSSHDRGRDSPLN
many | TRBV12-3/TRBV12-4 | ASSLGISGELF
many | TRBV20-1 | SARFRDRSSYEQY
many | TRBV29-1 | SMDRDRPYNEQF
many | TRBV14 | ASSQESWLGETQY
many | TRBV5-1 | ASSSVSGGLLYGYT
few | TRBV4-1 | ASSQTSRAGAGDTQY
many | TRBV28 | ASSSGTGIYGYT
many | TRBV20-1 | SAERGRTEAF
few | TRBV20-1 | SARAGSRNNSPLH
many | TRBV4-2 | ASSPGNSPLH
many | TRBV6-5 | ASSYRAGGYGYT